The subject of this entry is one T cell receptor (beta chain). The record originates from a study of blood T cell repertoires in COVID-19. Study background: Some COVID-19 samples were acute and others convalescent; all came from the United States, Italy and Spain.

Original handling: Amplification of reference gene primers was used by the study to estimate nucleated cell counts. The protocol was immunoSEQ multiplex PCR, while the TCRdb copy is restricted to in-frame clones and leaves out a portion. V and J calls and clone size come straight from that table; D and trimming were deduced from the DNA. The sample includes a few hundred thousand clones, approximately 85% of them seen just once. The material sequenced was peripheral blood. This receptor was identified in a man aged 50 or older who had recovered from COVID-19.

CDR3 nucleotide sequence: TGTGCCAGCAGTATCCCGGGGGGAGGAAGGAAGACCCAGTACTTC. Translation: CASSIPGGGRKTQYF. The chain has TRBV28 and TRBJ2-5, with 7 positions matching TRBD2. The CDR3 contains 15 residues. V was pared by 5 bases and J by 6 bases, with 12 bases of the junction left unmatched. Germline V gene data show CDR1 as MDHEN and CDR2 as SYDVKM.